This T cell receptor (beta chain) was sequenced during a study of response to subunit inactivated influenza vaccine. On this clonotype: Its antigen is unidentified.

This CDR3 has 15 amino acids. V dropped 3 bases and J dropped 4 bases, with 15 bases sitting between them. Germline values: CDR1 MGHRA, CDR2 YSYEKL. Whole-study findings and limits: With each seasonal influenza vaccination, the authors suggested, few new T cells are recruited.

TCRdb reanalysed the RT-PCR reads using MiXCR and keeps one entry per CDR3 protein. Of about 520,000 distinct CDR3 sequences in the sample, about 25% were seen once. This specimen was CD4+ T cells sorted from PBMCs, taken 5 to 6 days after vaccination. The source is a man aged 45 to 65 who received an inactivated influenza vaccine. The J gene is TRBJ1-2, the V gene TRBV4-1; D gene uncertain. The CDR3 sequence is CASSHPSEGSYGYTF. CDR3 in DNA: TGCGCCAGCAGCCACCCCTCTGAGGGAAGCTATGGCTACACCTTC.